A few counts support the clone carrying this T cell receptor (beta chain). Antigen specificity is unknown. Individual cDNA molecules received unique molecular identifiers during library preparation. One entry per CDR3 protein, called by TCRdb with MiXCR from the 5' RACE reads. Of some 70,000 distinct CDR3 sequences in the sample, roughly 5% are singletons; the top ten hold around 5%. This CDR3 contains 15 residues. V gave up 4 bases and J gave up 0 bases, with 7 bases separating them. Germline assignment: CDR1 LNHNV and CDR2 YYDKDF (reference sequence). The data were obtained in a study of early T cells in non-severe SARS-CoV-2 infection. Whole-study context: Unsorted whole blood bulk RNA was sequenced, with unpaired chains.

Overall study results and limits: The study's VDJdb matching favored anti-spike CD8 responses and missed private and CD4 specificities.

The receptor's source is an adult who was a healthcare worker with PCR-confirmed SARS-CoV-2 infection or an uninfected control (not recorded which). The chain is built from TRBV15 and TRBJ2-6, with no clear D. Sequences were obtained from whole blood. The CDR3 loop reads CATSTMTSGANVLTF. The CDR3 DNA is TGTGCCACCAGCACTATGACCTCTGGGGCCAACGTCCTGACTTTC.